These 20 T cell receptor beta chains were sequenced from one sample in a study of Graves' ophthalmopathy and Graves' hyperthyroidism. Transcripts of RNA were the source for amplifying TCR beta CDR3 regions. In the first round, RT-PCR was carried out with HTBI primers, and a multiplex PCR formed the second round. TCRdb analysed the multiplex PCR reads with MiXCR anew, one entry per CDR3 protein. The sample has about 1.2 million distinct CDR3 sequences; approximately 35% are singletons. Sequencing was done on a sample of peripheral blood or thyroid tissue (not recorded which). These receptors were taken from an adult man with Graves' hyperthyroidism.

J is TRBJ1-1 and V is TRBV20-1; D unclear. Trimming took 5 bases from V and 5 from J, leaving 15 bases between them. Per the germline V gene, CDR1 is DFQATT and CDR2 is SNEGSKA (reference sequence). The CDR3 is made up of 13 amino acids. In DNA form, the CDR3 reads TGCAGTGCTCCAAATATTGAACAGACTGAAGCTTTCTTT. Its translation is CSAPNIEQTEAFF.

This clonotype was counted at least ten times. This chain connects TRBV7-9 to TRBJ2-7; 8 bases are a match to TRBD2. Trimming took 5 bases from V and 1 from J; bases not matched to a gene: 4. Germline CDR1 is SEHNR and CDR2 is FQNEAQ (reference sequence). The CDR3 is made up of 14 amino acids. CDR3 amino acids: CASSPREASYEQYF. The CDR3 coding sequence is TGTGCCAGCAGCCCGCGGGAGGCTTCCTACGAGCAGTACTTC. Drawing the rest from reference TRBV7-9 and TRBJ2-7, the complete variable domain is DTGVSQNPRHKITKRGQNVTFRCDPISEHNRLYWYRQTLGQGPEFLTYFQNEAQLEKSRLLSDRFSAERPKGSFSTLEIQRTEQGDSAMYLCASSPREASYEQYFGPGTRLTVT.

The chain recombines TRBV2 with TRBJ1-1, with D uncertain. CDR3 length: 14 residues. V was clipped by 4 bases and J by 2 bases, with 11 bases between them. Germline CDR1 reads SNHLY; CDR2 reads FYNNEI. The CDR3 DNA follows: TGTGCCAGCAGTGGTTACAGACTAAACACTGAAGCTTTCTTT. As protein: CASSGYRLNTEAFF.

The sample holds a few counts of this clonotype. This sequence may be a read error, since a much larger clone differs from it by one base. This rearrangement joins TRBV19 to TRBJ1-2; D is ambiguous. This CDR3 region has 11 residues. The germline V gene encodes CDR1 LNHDA and CDR2 SQIVND (reference sequence). For the CDR3, the DNA is TGTGCCAGTTCAGCTAACTATGGCTGCACCTTC. Translating gives CASSANYGCTF. The entire variable domain, with the rest obtained from reference TRBV19 and TRBJ1-2, is as follows: DGGITQSPKYLFRKEGQNVTLSCEQNLNHDAMYWYRQDPGQGLRLIYYSQIVNDFQKGDIAEGYSVSREKKESFPLTVTSAQKNPTAFYLCASSANYGCTFGSGTRLTVV.

V gene TRBV10-3 combines with J gene TRBJ2-2; 8 bases align to TRBD1. J was trimmed by 6 bases and V by 4 bases; bases with no gene match: 7. The germline CDR1 and CDR2 sequences are ENHRY and SYGVKD. This CDR3 is 15 amino acids long. The CDR3 coding sequence is TGTGCCATCAGTGGTCCGGGACAGGCACCCGGGGAGCTGTTTTTT. This encodes CAISGPGQAPGELFF.

This clonotype turned up a few times. The V gene is TRBV9, the J gene TRBJ2-3, with D perhaps matching TRBD1 (6 bases). Germline CDR1 reads SGDLS; CDR2 reads YYNGEE. Trimming shortened V by 4 bases and J by 1 base, and 13 bases separated the two germline ends. This CDR3 spans 15 amino acids. The chain's CDR3 is CASSQDSGGTDTQYF. CDR3 sequence (DNA): TGTGCCAGCAGCCAAGATTCAGGGGGCACAGATACGCAGTATTTT.

A note on this clonotype: A much larger clone lies a single base off, so this may be a read error. This chain uses TRBV9 with TRBJ2-5; the D gene is possibly TRBD2 (6 bases). The CDR3 has 15 amino acids. CDR1 and CDR2 from the germline V gene are SGDLS and YYNGEE. Between the trimmed V and J ends, which lost 7 bases and 4 bases, there was a span of 20 bases. The CDR3, as DNA: TGTGCCAGCGGCACCCCGAACGGCGGGATAGAGACCCAGTACTTC. Encoded protein: CASGTPNGGIETQYF.

This chain connects TRBV4-3 to TRBJ2-6, with D perhaps matching TRBD1 (6 bases). Looked up from germline, CDR1 is LGHNA and CDR2 is YSLEER. This CDR3 spans 18 amino acids. Trimming cost V 1 base and J 0 bases, with 13 bases left between them. In DNA, the CDR3 is TGCGCCAGCAGCCAAGGGCACAGGGCATACTCTGGGGCCAACGTCCTGACTTTC. Amino acids: CASSQGHRAYSGANVLTF.

J is TRBJ2-5 and V is TRBV6-6; 7 positions match TRBD2. Germline V gives CDR1 MNHNY, CDR2 SVGAGI (reference sequence). The CDR3 length is 13 residues. V lost 8 bases and J lost 7; bases outside the gene matches: 10. The CDR3 loop is CASYQGGVGTQYF. DNA for the CDR3: TGTGCCAGCTACCAGGGAGGGGTCGGGACCCAGTACTTC.

This clonotype was seen at least ten times. J is TRBJ2-5 and V is TRBV4-1; TRBD2 aligns across 7 bases. With V trimmed by 1 base and J by 3 bases, 5 bases remained unmatched. The CDR3 totals 15 residues. CDR1 MGHRA and CDR2 YSYEKL come from the germline V gene. The CDR3 loop is CASSQGLGREETQYF. Here the CDR3 DNA reads TGCGCCAGCAGCCAAGGATTGGGGAGGGAAGAGACCCAGTACTTC.

At least ten counts were recorded for this clonotype. J is TRBJ1-1 and V is TRBV12-3 or TRBV12-4; 9 nucleotides align to TRBD1. The ends lost 5 bases at V and 1 base at J; junction bases unmatched: 5. The CDR3 loop spans 15 amino acids. The CDR3 DNA reads TGTGCCAGCAGTCCACACAGGGGGCGGAACACTGAAGCTTTCTTT. Encoded protein: CASSPHRGRNTEAFF.

This clonotype was observed at least ten times. The chain uses TRBV25-1 and TRBJ2-7, with D hard to call. The CDR3 has 12 residues. Germline-derived CDR1 and CDR2 are MGHDK and SYGVNS. The CDR3 DNA is TGTGCGCCGCCGGGTTCAGGATACGAGCAGTACTTC. It translates to CAPPGSGYEQYF.

Points on this clonotype: A much larger clone is a single base away; this may be a read error. The genes are TRBV10-3 and TRBJ1-1, with unresolved D. The ends were cut back, 11 bases at V and 4 bases at J, with 17 bases in the middle. Looked up from germline, CDR1 is ENHRY and CDR2 is SYGVKD. The CDR3 consists of 13 residues. The CDR3 DNA is TGTGCCGGCAGTTATGGGCAGCTCACTGAAGCTTTCTTT. Translation gives CAGSYGQLTEAFF.

Many counts were recorded for this clonotype. This chain uses TRBV6-2 or TRBV6-3 with TRBJ1-5; D is undetermined. CDR3 length: 13 residues. Germline CDR1 MNHEY, CDR2 SVGEGT. V was pared by 6 bases and J by 3 bases, with 9 bases between. The CDR3 is CASSLDYNQPQHF. For the CDR3, the DNA is TGTGCCAGCAGCTTGGACTACAATCAGCCCCAGCATTTT.

The chain has TRBV7-9 and TRBJ1-1, with D unclear. V gave up 2 bases and J gave up 10 bases, with 8 bases separating them. Germline values: CDR1 SEHNR, CDR2 FQNEAQ (reference sequence). CDR3 length: 11 amino acids. The CDR3 sequence is CASSLQAGAFF. CDR3 nucleotides: TGTGCCAGCAGCTTACAGGCGGGAGCTTTCTTT.

This clonotype was picked up many times. The chain is built from TRBV19 and TRBJ1-5; 9 bases match TRBD1. Losses at the gene ends were 5 bases for V and 4 bases for J; bases not matched to a gene: 12. The CDR3 covers 17 residues. CDR1 and CDR2 from the germline V gene are LNHDA and SQIVND (reference sequence). DNA of the CDR3: TGTGCCAGTAGTTGGTCGCCGGGACAGGGAGCGAATCAGCCCCAGCATTTT. It yields the protein CASSWSPGQGANQPQHF. Complete variable domain (other parts from reference TRBV19 and TRBJ1-5): DGGITQSPKYLFRKEGQNVTLSCEQNLNHDAMYWYRQDPGQGLRLIYYSQIVNDFQKGDIAEGYSVSREKKESFPLTVTSAQKNPTAFYLCASSWSPGQGANQPQHFGDGTRLSIL.

The sample holds many counts of this clonotype. V gene TRBV9 combines with J gene TRBJ2-7; a weak D match, TRBD2 (6 bases). Per the germline V gene, CDR1 is SGDLS and CDR2 is YYNGEE. Trimming removed 0 bases from V and 1 base from J, with 8 bases in between. The CDR3 is made up of 14 amino acids. The CDR3 coding sequence is TGTGCCAGCAGCGTAGACGGGAGTTCCTACGAGCAGTACTTC. Translated: CASSVDGSSYEQYF.

There are many counts of this clonotype. V and J are TRBV12-3 or TRBV12-4 and TRBJ1-3; unclear D gene. The V and J ends lost 6 bases and 0 bases respectively, with 12 bases between them. The CDR3 is 15 residues long. The CDR3 nucleotides are TGTGCCAGCAGCCATACAGTAAGCTCTGGAAACACCATATATTTT. Encoded protein: CASSHTVSSGNTIYF.

This clonotype was counted many times. This CDR3 is CATGIASGKETQYF. The DNA of the CDR3 is TGTGCCACCGGAATCGCTAGCGGTAAAGAGACCCAGTACTTC. The rearrangement links TRBV19 to TRBJ2-5; 7 bases are a match to TRBD2. The CDR3 is 14 residues long. Germline values: CDR1 LNHDA, CDR2 SQIVND (reference sequence). V was clipped by 10 bases and J by 3 bases; unmatched bases: 11.

J is TRBJ1-2 and V is TRBV6-2 or TRBV6-3; 10 bases are a match to TRBD1. CDR1 MNHEY and CDR2 SVGEGT come from the germline V gene. J was trimmed by 5 bases and V by 4 bases; bases with no gene match: 25. The CDR3 is 21 amino acids. The chain's CDR3 is CASSSIPPWVVGTGVNYGYTF. The DNA for the CDR3 is TGTGCCAGCAGTTCAATCCCCCCCTGGGTCGTGGGGACAGGGGTGAATTATGGCTACACCTTC.